This T cell receptor beta chain was documented in a study of shared clonotypes between healthy human individuals. In regard to this clone: The sample holds other DNA sequences that translate to the same CDR3.

Among the unsorted PBMC samples, replicate PCRs used 300 ng DNA, approximately 30,000 T cell genomes. The authors' processing: Sequence data from immunoSEQ were junction-only and lacked quality scores; consequently, filtering differed. Some clones are missing from TCRdb's copy, which holds only in-frame ones; the method was immunoSEQ multiplex PCR. V and J calls and clone size are copied from that table; D and trimming were computed from the DNA. The top ten hold about 12% of the sample, which has some 480,000 clones, 79% seen once. The sequencing sample was made of PBMCs. The sequence derives from a woman aged 40 to 50 in good health. Some clones in this sample may be carry-over from other donors' samples.

The CDR3 coding sequence is TGCGCCAGCAGCTTGGGACAGGGGGCCCCCTACGAGCAGTACTTC. The encoded protein is CASSLGQGAPYEQYF. This chain connects TRBV5-1 to TRBJ2-7; 10 nucleotides match TRBD1. The CDR3 runs 15 residues. Germline lookup yields CDR1 SGHRS and CDR2 YFSETQ. The V and J ends lost 0 bases and 2 bases, in that order; junction bases with no gene match: 2.